The entry below describes one TCR beta chain. What it recognizes is unknown. Authors of the study amplified TCR beta CDR3 regions from RNA transcripts. HTBI primers drove first-round RT-PCR of the TCR CDR3. From the multiplex PCR reads, TCRdb called clonotypes with MiXCR, one entry per CDR3 protein. The profile shows 730,000 or so distinct CDR3 sequences, around 20% of them singletons. Reasons for excluding patients were uncontrolled infection, other autoimmune disease, pregnancy or lactation. This entry comes from a study of T cells in Graves' hyperthyroidism and ophthalmopathy. Study-level points and caveats: Ophthalmopathy cases were set apart from stable hyperthyroidism by a 13 V-J model.

Germline V gene sequence: CDR1 SEHNR, CDR2 FQNEAQ (reference sequence). V trimming: 6 bases; J trimming: 3 bases; junction bases outside the gene matches: 14. The CDR3 spans 18 residues. Sequenced sample: blood. The rearrangement links TRBV7-9 to TRBJ2-5; TRBD2 agrees at 12 bases. The clonotype originates from a woman aged 45-60 years with Graves' hyperthyroidism that later progressed to Graves' ophthalmopathy. The CDR3 reads CASSVHFRLAGDKETQYF. As DNA, the CDR3 is TGTGCCAGCAGTGTTCATTTCCGACTAGCGGGGGACAAAGAGACCCAGTACTTC.